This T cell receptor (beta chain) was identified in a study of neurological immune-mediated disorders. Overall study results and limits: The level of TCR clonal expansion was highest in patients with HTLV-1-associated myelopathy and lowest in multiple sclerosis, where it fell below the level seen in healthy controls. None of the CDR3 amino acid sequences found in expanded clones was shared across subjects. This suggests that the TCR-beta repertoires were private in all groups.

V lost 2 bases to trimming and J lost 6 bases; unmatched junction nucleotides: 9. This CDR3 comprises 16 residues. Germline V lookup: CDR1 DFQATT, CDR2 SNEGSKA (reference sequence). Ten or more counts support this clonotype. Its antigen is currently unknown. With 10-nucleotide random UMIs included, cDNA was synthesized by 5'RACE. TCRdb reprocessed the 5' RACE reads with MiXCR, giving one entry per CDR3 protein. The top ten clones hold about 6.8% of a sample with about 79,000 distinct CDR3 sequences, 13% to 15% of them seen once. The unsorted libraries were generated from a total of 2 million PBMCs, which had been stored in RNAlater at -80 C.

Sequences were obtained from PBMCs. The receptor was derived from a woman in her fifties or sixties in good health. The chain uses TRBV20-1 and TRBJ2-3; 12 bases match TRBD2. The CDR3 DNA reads TGCAGTGCTAGAAGGCGGACTAGCGGGGACCAGGATACGCAGTATTTT. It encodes CSARRRTSGDQDTQYF.